This TCR beta chain came from a study of OX40 agonist ivuxolimab in advanced cancers. Across the study: Across the patients, intravenous ivuxolimab was delivered every 2 weeks at 0.01 to 10 mg/kg. Study-level points and caveats: Dosing at 0.1 to 3.0 mg/kg was accompanied by clonal expansion of CD4+ and CD8+ blood T cells by week 6.

Sequenced by immunoSEQ multiplex PCR; TCRdb stores in-frame clones only, minus some. The sample consists of about 83,000 clones, about 88% of them appearing once. There are 13 residues in the CDR3. Trimming shortened V by 1 base and J by 13 bases, and 18 bases separated the two germline ends. Note on this clone: Its antigen is as yet unknown.

Patients who had autoimmune disease history or got systemic immunosuppression were left out. Blood got drawn at baseline, again on cycle 4 day 1, and then on cycle 7 day 1. Specimen: CD4+ or CD8+ T cells sorted from blood, collected in a trial of the OX40 agonist ivuxolimab. The sequence derives from an adult with an advanced solid tumor such as melanoma, head and neck, liver or kidney cancer. This chain uses TRBV5-3 with TRBJ2-7; D ambiguous. TRBV5-3 is given ORF status, its function remaining uncertain. The CDR3 nucleotides read TGTGCCAGAAGCTTGAACAGCACAAGCAGTTCATACTTC. It is translated as CARSLNSTSSSYF.